Described below is a single T cell receptor beta chain sequence and its context. What it binds is unknown. Built from TCR beta cDNA, the libraries had unique molecular identifiers in them. MiXCR, applied by TCRdb to the PCR reads, yields one record per CDR3 protein. Counted here are about 810,000 distinct CDR3 sequences, approximately 50% occurring once; the ten biggest clones make up roughly 4.4%. The sample is drawn from a study of post-analysis software for immune sequencing data. Study-level points and caveats: Relative to controls, patients with multiple sclerosis showed significantly lower normalized Chao1 diversity.

This sequence was found in a girl aged 5-17 years with multiple sclerosis. Sequencing was performed on blood.

The CDR3 DNA reads TGTGCCACCAGCAGAAAAATTGCAGGGGGCGAGCAGTACTTC. It specifies CATSRKIAGGEQYF. V gene TRBV15 combines with J gene TRBJ2-7; 7 bases fit TRBD1. CDR1 is LNHNV, CDR2 YYDKDF, per germline (reference sequence). The CDR3 covers 14 residues. V lost 2 bases and J lost 6; bases outside the gene matches: 7.